The sequence of this T cell receptor beta chain was determined in a study of human T cells and chemical hapten exposure. Study observations and caveats: Counts of TCRs above 1 in 1000 frequency stayed unchanged with DPC sensitization.

Regarding time point: patch test 2, 6 weeks after DPC sensitization. Treatment in this sample: therapeutic diphenylcyclopropenone sensitization with weekly scalp DPC. The V end was cut by 2 bases, the J end by 0 bases, with 8 bases between. Germline V gives CDR1 MNHEY, CDR2 SVGAGI. The CDR3 totals 14 residues. This clonotype was counted at least ten times. What it recognizes is unknown. Each CDR3 protein gets one entry after TCRdb re-called the RACE reads with MiXCR. The table records about 380,000 distinct CDR3 sequences, more than 5% of them present only once. The TCR originated in a woman under 30 with alopecia areata. Some clones in this sample may be carry-over from other donors' samples. The chain carries TRBV6-5 and TRBJ2-7, with D unresolved. Sequences were derived from whole blood, sampled in connection with sensitization to the hapten diphenylcyclopropenone (DPC). CDR3 DNA: TGTGCCAGCAGTTACGGATCGAGCTCCTACGAGCAGTACTTC. Protein product: CASSYGSSSYEQYF.